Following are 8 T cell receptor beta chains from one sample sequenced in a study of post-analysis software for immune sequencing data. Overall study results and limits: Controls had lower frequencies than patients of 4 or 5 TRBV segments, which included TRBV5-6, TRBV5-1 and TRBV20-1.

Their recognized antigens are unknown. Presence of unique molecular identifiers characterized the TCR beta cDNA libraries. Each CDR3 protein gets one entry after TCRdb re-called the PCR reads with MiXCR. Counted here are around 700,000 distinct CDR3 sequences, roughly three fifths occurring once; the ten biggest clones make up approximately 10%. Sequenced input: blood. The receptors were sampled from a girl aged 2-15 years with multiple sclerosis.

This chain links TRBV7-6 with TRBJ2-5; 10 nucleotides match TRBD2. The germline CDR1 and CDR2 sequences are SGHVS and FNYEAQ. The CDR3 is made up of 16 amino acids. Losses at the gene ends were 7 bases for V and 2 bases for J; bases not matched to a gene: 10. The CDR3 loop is CASNQALAGAQETQYF. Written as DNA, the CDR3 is TGTGCCAGCAACCAGGCGCTAGCGGGGGCTCAAGAGACCCAGTACTTC.

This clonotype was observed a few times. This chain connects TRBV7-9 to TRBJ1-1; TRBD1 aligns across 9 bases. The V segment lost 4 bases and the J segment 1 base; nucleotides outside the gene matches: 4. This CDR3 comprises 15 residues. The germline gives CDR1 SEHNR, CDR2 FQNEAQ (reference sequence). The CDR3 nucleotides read TGTGCCAGCAGCTCGACGGGACAGGGGAACACTGAAGCTTTCTTT. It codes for CASSSTGQGNTEAFF.

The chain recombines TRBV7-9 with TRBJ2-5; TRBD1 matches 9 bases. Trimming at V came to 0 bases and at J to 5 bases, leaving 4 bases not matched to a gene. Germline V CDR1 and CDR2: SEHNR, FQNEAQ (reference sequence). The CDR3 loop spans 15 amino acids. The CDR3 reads CASSLAGQGWETQYF. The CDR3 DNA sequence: TGTGCCAGCAGCTTAGCGGGACAGGGTTGGGAGACCCAGTACTTC.

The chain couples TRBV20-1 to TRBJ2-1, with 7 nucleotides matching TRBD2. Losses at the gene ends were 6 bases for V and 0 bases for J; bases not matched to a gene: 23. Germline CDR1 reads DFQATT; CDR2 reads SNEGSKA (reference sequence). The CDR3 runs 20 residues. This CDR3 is CSANFLAEDYKSSSYNEQFF. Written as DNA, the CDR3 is TGCAGTGCCAATTTCCTAGCGGAAGATTATAAATCGAGCTCCTACAATGAGCAGTTCTTC.

For the CDR3, the DNA is TGCAGCGTGGGACAGGGGGAGAATGGCTACACCTTC. Translating it yields CSVGQGENGYTF. The V and J genes are TRBV29-1 and TRBJ1-2; 11 bases are a match to TRBD1. The CDR3 sequence is 12 residues long. The germline gives CDR1 SQVTM, CDR2 ANQGSEA. The V segment lost 6 bases and the J segment 6 bases; nucleotides outside the gene matches: 3.

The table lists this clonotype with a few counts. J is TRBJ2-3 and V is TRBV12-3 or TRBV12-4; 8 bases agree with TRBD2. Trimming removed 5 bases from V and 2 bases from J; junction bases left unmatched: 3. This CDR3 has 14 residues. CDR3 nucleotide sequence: TGTGCCAGCAGTCTTAGCGGGAACACAGATACGCAGTATTTT. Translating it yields CASSLSGNTDTQYF.

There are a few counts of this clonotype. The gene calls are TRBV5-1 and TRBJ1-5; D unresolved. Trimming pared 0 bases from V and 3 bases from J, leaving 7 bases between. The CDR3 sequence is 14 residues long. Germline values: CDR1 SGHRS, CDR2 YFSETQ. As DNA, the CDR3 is TGCGCCAGCAGCTTGGGAGGGTACAATCAGCCCCAGCATTTT. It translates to CASSLGGYNQPQHF.

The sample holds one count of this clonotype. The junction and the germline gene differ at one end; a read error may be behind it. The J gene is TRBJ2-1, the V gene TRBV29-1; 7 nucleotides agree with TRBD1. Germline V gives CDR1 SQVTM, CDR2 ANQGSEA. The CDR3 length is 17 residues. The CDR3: CSVEDFTLGTADNGQFF. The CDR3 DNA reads TGCAGCGTTGAAGATTTCACCCTCGGGACAGCCGACAATGGGCAGTTCTTC.